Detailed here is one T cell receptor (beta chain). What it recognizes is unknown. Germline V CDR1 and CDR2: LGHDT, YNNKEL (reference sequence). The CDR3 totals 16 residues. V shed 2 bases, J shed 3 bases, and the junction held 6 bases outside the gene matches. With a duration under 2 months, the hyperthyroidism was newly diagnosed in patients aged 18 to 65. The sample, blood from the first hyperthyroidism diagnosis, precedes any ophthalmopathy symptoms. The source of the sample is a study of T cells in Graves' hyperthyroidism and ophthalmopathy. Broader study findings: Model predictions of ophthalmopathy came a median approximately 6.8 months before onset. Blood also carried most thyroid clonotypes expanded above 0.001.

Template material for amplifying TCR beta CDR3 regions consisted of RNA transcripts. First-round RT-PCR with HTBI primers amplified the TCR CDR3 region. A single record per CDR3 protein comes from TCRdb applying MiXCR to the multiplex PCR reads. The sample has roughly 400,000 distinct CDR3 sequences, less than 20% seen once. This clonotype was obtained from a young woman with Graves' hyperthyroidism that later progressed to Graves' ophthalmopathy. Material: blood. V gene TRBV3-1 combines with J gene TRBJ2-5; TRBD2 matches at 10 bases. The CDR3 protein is CASSQLASGREETQYF. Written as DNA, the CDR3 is TGTGCCAGCAGCCAACTGGCTAGCGGGAGAGAAGAGACCCAGTACTTC.